One and the same sample provided the 23 T cell receptor beta chains below, sequenced in a study of blood T cell repertoires in COVID-19. Data came from immunoSEQ multiplex PCR; TCRdb stores just in-frame clones and leaves some out. The sample lists over 70,000 clones, around 76% occurring once. Sequenced input: peripheral blood. Source of these receptors: an elderly woman with active or convalescent COVID-19.

V gene TRBV6-5 combines with J gene TRBJ2-2; TRBD2 aligns across 11 bases. J lost 6 bases, V lost 4 bases, and 4 bases had no gene match. CDR1 MNHEY and CDR2 SVGAGI come from the germline V gene. The CDR3 spans 15 residues. The CDR3 bases are TGTGCCAGCAGTTTTCTAGCGGGGGGTTCCGGGGAGCTGTTTTTT. Protein product: CASSFLAGGSGELFF.

The chain couples TRBV27 to TRBJ1-4; 9 bases match TRBD1. The CDR3 is 17 amino acids. Germline V gives CDR1 MNHEY, CDR2 SMNVEV (reference sequence). The V and J ends lost 4 bases and 10 bases, in that order; junction bases with no gene match: 16. The CDR3 DNA is TGTGCCAGCAGTTGGGGGACAGGGCCGTTGAGGGGGAGAAAACTGTTTTTT. Its protein is CASSWGTGPLRGRKLFF.

This clone showed up just a few times. The V and J genes are TRBV18 and TRBJ2-6, with 9 bases matching TRBD1. Germline CDR1 and CDR2: KGHSH and LQKENI. The CDR3 extends over 17 amino acids. The J segment lost 4 bases and the V segment lost 4 bases, leaving 8 bases of the junction unmatched. CDR3 in DNA: TGTGCCAGCTCACTCACAGGGGGCGCGGTCGGGGCCAACGTCCTGACTTTC. Encoded protein: CASSLTGGAVGANVLTF.

The gene calls are TRBV28 and TRBJ1-5; weak D call: TRBD1 (6 bases). The V end was cut by 1 base, the J end by 6 bases, with 16 bases between. Germline loops: CDR1 MDHEN, CDR2 SYDVKM. The CDR3 covers 16 residues. CDR3 bases: TGTGCCAGCAGTTTATTAGCAGGGGATGGGCTTCAGCCCCAGCATTTT. Its translation: CASSLLAGDGLQPQHF. Full variable domain (remainder filled in from reference TRBV28 and TRBJ1-5): DVKVTQSSRYLVKRTGEKVFLECVQDMDHENMFWYRQDPGLGLRLIYFSYDVKMKEKGDIPEGYSVSREKKERFSLILESASTNQTSMYLCASSLLAGDGLQPQHFGDGTRLSIL.

V and J are TRBV19 and TRBJ1-5; D ambiguous. V lost 6 bases, J lost 3 bases, and 18 bases lay in between. In germline, CDR1 is LNHDA, CDR2 SQIVND (reference sequence). The CDR3 spans 16 residues. The CDR3, as DNA: TGTGCCAGTAGCCATCATTTGACCGGGATCAATCAGCCCCAGCATTTT. Its translation is CASSHHLTGINQPQHF.

V gene TRBV7-3 combines with J gene TRBJ2-2; the match to TRBD1 covers 8 bases. From germline, CDR1 is SGHTA and CDR2 FQGTGA. J gave up 1 base and V 2 bases, and 6 bases lay outside the gene matches. This CDR3 region has 17 residues. The CDR3 sequence is CASSLSRGTGNTGELFF. The CDR3 bases are TGTGCCAGCAGCTTATCTCGGGGGACAGGGAACACCGGGGAGCTGTTTTTT.

The chain carries TRBV10-3 and TRBJ1-1; no definite D call. Trimming stripped 7 bases from V and 5 bases from J, with 20 bases between. Germline V gives CDR1 ENHRY, CDR2 SYGVKD. This CDR3 has 15 residues. CDR3 in amino acids: CAIKGGRGLVTEAFF. The DNA of the CDR3 is TGTGCCATCAAAGGTGGCCGCGGGTTGGTGACTGAAGCTTTCTTT.

This clone appeared many times. V gene TRBV18 combines with J gene TRBJ2-1; 7 nucleotides line up with TRBD1. Unmatched junction bases numbered 8, after V lost 5 bases and J lost 1 base. This CDR3 region has 16 residues. Looked up from germline, CDR1 is KGHSH and CDR2 is LQKENI. The CDR3 loop is CASSEGQLESYNEQFF. The CDR3 DNA reads TGTGCCAGCTCAGAGGGACAGCTGGAGTCCTACAATGAGCAGTTCTTC.

The chain employs TRBV18 and TRBJ1-4, with TRBD1 matching 7 bases. The CDR3 runs 15 residues. J lost 10 bases, V lost 3 bases, and 11 bases had no gene match. Germline V gives CDR1 KGHSH, CDR2 LQKENI. The CDR3 loop is CASSPAQGGMVKLFF. As DNA, the CDR3 is TGTGCCAGCTCACCGGCTCAAGGGGGCATGGTAAAACTGTTTTTT. Full variable domain (remainder filled in from reference TRBV18 and TRBJ1-4): NAGVMQNPRHLVRRRGQEARLRCSPMKGHSHVYWYRQLPEEGLKFMVYLQKENIIDESGMPKERFSAEFPKEGPSILRIQQVVRGDSAAYFCASSPAQGGMVKLFFGSGTQLSVL.

This chain connects TRBV7-8 to TRBJ2-1; tentatively, D is TRBD2 (6 bases). The germline V gene encodes CDR1 SGHVS and CDR2 FQNEAQ. The CDR3 totals 12 residues. Deletions cut 7 bases from V and 9 bases from J, with 13 bases between. The CDR3 coding sequence is TGTGCCAGCACCCCAGGAGCGGGTGAGCAGTTCTTC. The encoded protein is CASTPGAGEQFF.

The genes are TRBV25-1 and TRBJ1-1, with 10 bases matching TRBD1. Trimming cost V 4 bases and J 7 bases; bases outside gene matches: 9. The CDR3 runs to 15 residues. Looked up from germline, CDR1 is MGHDK and CDR2 is SYGVNS. CDR3 amino acids: CASSADDRGRGEAFF. The CDR3 nucleotides are TGTGCCAGCAGTGCAGACGACAGGGGGCGAGGTGAAGCTTTCTTT.

The CDR3 region is CATSSGEGTAWGEQFF. DNA of the CDR3: TGTGCCACCAGCAGCGGGGAAGGAACCGCCTGGGGTGAGCAGTTCTTC. V is TRBV15 and J is TRBJ2-1; a possible D gene is TRBD2 (5 bases). V shed 3 bases and J shed 9 bases, with 21 bases lying between them. CDR1 and CDR2 (germline): LNHNV, YYDKDF (reference sequence). CDR3 length equals 16 residues.

This clone has only a few counts. This rearrangement joins TRBV30 to TRBJ1-1, with 10 bases lining up with TRBD1. The J segment lost 1 base and the V segment lost 7 bases, leaving 6 bases of the junction unmatched. Per the germline V gene, CDR1 is GTSNPN and CDR2 is SVGIG (reference sequence). The CDR3 runs 14 residues. CDR3 region: CASDRTGGNTEAFF. CDR3 DNA sequence: TGTGCCTCGGACCGGACAGGGGGGAACACTGAAGCTTTCTTT.

The chain combines TRBV4-1 with TRBJ1-4; 7 nucleotides agree with TRBD1. Germline-derived CDR1 and CDR2 are MGHRA and YSYEKL. This CDR3 is 16 amino acids long. Unmatched junction bases numbered 10, after V lost 4 bases and J lost 5 bases. In DNA, the CDR3 is TGCGCCAGCAGCCCAGGGACAGAGAGCGTGAATGAAAAACTGTTTTTT. It yields the protein CASSPGTESVNEKLFF.

The J gene is TRBJ2-5, the V gene TRBV5-4, with 11 bases fitting TRBD1. The length of the CDR3 is 16 residues. With V trimmed by 4 bases and J by 3 bases, 8 bases remained unmatched. Germline CDR1 SGHNT, CDR2 YYREEE (reference sequence). This CDR3 is CASSQGQGGIEETQYF. As DNA, the CDR3 is TGTGCCAGCAGCCAGGGACAGGGGGGGATCGAAGAGACCCAGTACTTC.

The chain combines TRBV3-1 (or the pseudogene TRBV3-2) with TRBJ1-3, with TRBD1 matching over 9 bases. Germline CDR1 reads LGHDT; CDR2 reads YNNKEL (reference sequence). The V gene end was trimmed by 0 bases and the J gene end by 4 bases; junction bases not matched to a gene: 13. The CDR3 has 19 residues. The CDR3 loop is CASSQDRFMITGGGNTIYF. The CDR3, as DNA: TGTGCCAGCAGCCAAGATCGATTTATGATTACAGGGGGCGGAAACACCATATATTTT.

This chain links TRBV6-2 or TRBV6-3 with TRBJ1-2; TRBD1 agrees at 8 bases. V trimming: 6 bases; J trimming: 5 bases; junction bases outside the gene matches: 17. Germline V gene data show CDR1 as MNHEY and CDR2 as SVGEGT. This CDR3 region has 17 residues. CDR3 residues: CASSPGQDVENLYGYTF. In nucleotides, the CDR3 is TGTGCCAGCAGCCCGGGACAGGACGTAGAAAACCTATATGGCTACACCTTC.

This chain connects TRBV7-9 to TRBJ2-2; D uncertain. The CDR3 is made up of 15 amino acids. The germline V gene encodes CDR1 SEHNR and CDR2 FQNEAQ (reference sequence). V was pared by 0 bases and J by 0 bases, with 5 bases between. DNA for the CDR3: TGTGCCAGCAGCTTAGCAGCGTCGAACACCGGGGAGCTGTTTTTT. This gives the protein CASSLAASNTGELFF.

This clone was seen ten or more times. The V gene is TRBV19, the J gene TRBJ1-6, with D perhaps matching TRBD1 (6 bases). Trimming took off 8 bases at V and 9 bases at J, with 17 bases between the two ends. CDR3 size: 14 residues. The V gene's germline CDR1 is LNHDA and CDR2 SQIVND (reference sequence). In nucleotides, the CDR3 is TGTGCCAGTCGCCAGGGGCCGTGGGGTTCACCCCTCCACTTT. It codes for CASRQGPWGSPLHF.

The rearrangement uses TRBV7-3 and TRBJ2-1; a weak D match, TRBD2 (7 bases). Trimming pared 3 bases from V and 5 bases from J, leaving 17 bases between. There are 16 residues in the CDR3. The V gene's germline CDR1 is SGHTA and CDR2 FQGTGA. CDR3 amino acids: CASSLWAGAPNNEQFF. CDR3 sequence (DNA): TGTGCCAGCAGCTTGTGGGCGGGGGCCCCAAACAATGAGCAGTTCTTC.

This clone was seen once. The gene calls are TRBV5-1 and TRBJ1-3; D unclear. Germline V gene sequence: CDR1 SGHRS, CDR2 YFSETQ. V was clipped by 4 bases and J by 0 bases, with 17 bases between them. This CDR3 has 17 residues. The CDR3 is CASSLGATRVSGNTIYF. The CDR3 DNA sequence: TGCGCCAGCAGCCTCGGCGCGACGAGGGTCTCTGGAAACACCATATATTTT.

This chain uses TRBV4-1 with TRBJ1-2; weak D call: TRBD1 (5 bases). The germline V gene has CDR1 MGHRA and CDR2 YSYEKL. V shed 4 bases and J shed 2 bases, with 14 bases lying between them. The CDR3 is 15 residues long. The chain's CDR3 is CASSREDGQNYGYTF. The CDR3 nucleotides read TGCGCCAGCAGCCGGGAGGACGGACAAAACTATGGCTACACCTTC.

In this sample, this clone turned up many times. The J gene is TRBJ2-3, the V gene TRBV4-3, with 8 bases that match TRBD2. CDR1 and CDR2 (germline): LGHNA, YSLEER. This CDR3 has 16 residues. The J segment lost 5 bases and the V segment lost 4 bases, leaving 11 bases of the junction unmatched. The CDR3 loop reads CASSLGGSGVGDTQYF. CDR3 bases: TGCGCCAGCAGCCTTGGGGGTAGCGGGGTCGGAGATACGCAGTATTTT.